This TCR beta chain was documented in a study of blood T cell repertoires in COVID-19 (dated by TCRdb to about 2020). For context, the study as a whole: Collaborator samples came from the United States, Italy and Spain and covered acute and convalescent phases of COVID-19. The prospective study material was composed of cDNA or gDNA derived from T cells, B-cell-depleted T cells, or PBMCs. The dataset comprised deeply sampled blood TCRbeta repertoires from subjects exposed to, actively infected with, or recovered from COVID-19. The repertoires were made available in a free public database intended to serve as a resource for research on the immune response to SARS-CoV-2. Samples were obtained from the ongoing ImmuneRACE study (first 160 participants) and from over 1,000 subjects provided by 6 global collaborators. Sample metadata almost always included a de-identified subject ID, COVID-19 status, age in years and sex. Where available, HLA class I and class II types were taken from metadata supplied by the sample provider and were not determined by assay-based typing. The study at large found these results: The amount of clinical and demographic metadata varied by source and participant and was provided uncurated.

The collaborating institutions used their own protocols to collect whole blood in K2EDTA tubes. For TCRbeta analysis, collaborators shipped samples in one of three forms: frozen whole blood, isolated PBMCs, or DNA extracted from either of those sample types. Remarks on this clone: Its target antigen remains unknown. No much larger clone is present one base from it, and per-base qualities are unavailable.

Based on the germline V gene, the CDR1 and CDR2 sequences are SQVTM and ANQGSEA. V loses 6 bases, J loses 0 bases, and the germline ends lie 8 bases apart. The CDR3 runs 13 amino acids, cysteine and phenylalanine included. Only the CDR3 part of the read is kept: 39 bases, read in frame from the first base. The immunoSEQ Assay, a bias-controlled multiplex PCR, was used to amplify TCRbeta CDR3 regions from genomic DNA. The authors processed their data as follows. Within the assay, amplification of reference gene primers was used to estimate how many nucleated cells each sample contained. To quantify the absolute abundance of each unique TCRbeta CDR3 rearrangement, sequence reads were collapsed and filtered. For each sample, productive Simpson clonality was calculated as the square root of Simpson's diversity index across productive rearrangements. The table comes from immuneACCESS by way of TCRdb, which keeps in-frame sequences with V and J called. Part of the clones is missing from these tables; in studies checked, under half for an unresolved V gene and the rest for unknown reasons. V and J calls and clone size are given by that table; D and trimming were obtained from the DNA. A total of 280,000 or so clones appear in this sample, 65% to 90% of them only once. The leading ten clones occupy 10% to 15% of the sample.

The chain was built from TRBV29-1 and TRBJ1-4, with the D gene not confidently named. The source of this sequence is a human donor in a cohort sampled during active COVID-19. Source material: peripheral blood. The CDR3 reads as follows: CSVHVATNEKLFF. The DNA sequence follows: TGCAGCGTCCATGTAGCAACTAATGAAAAACTGTTTTTT.